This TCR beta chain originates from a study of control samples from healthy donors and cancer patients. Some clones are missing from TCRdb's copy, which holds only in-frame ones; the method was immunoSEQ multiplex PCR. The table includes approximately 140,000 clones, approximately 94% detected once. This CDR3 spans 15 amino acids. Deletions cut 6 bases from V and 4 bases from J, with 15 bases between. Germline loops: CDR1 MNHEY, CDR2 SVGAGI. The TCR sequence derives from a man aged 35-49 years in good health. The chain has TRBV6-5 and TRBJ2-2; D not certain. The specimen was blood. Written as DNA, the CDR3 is TGTGCCAGCAGCCATCACGGACGGCTCACCGGGGAGCTGTTTTTT. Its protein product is CASSHHGRLTGELFF.